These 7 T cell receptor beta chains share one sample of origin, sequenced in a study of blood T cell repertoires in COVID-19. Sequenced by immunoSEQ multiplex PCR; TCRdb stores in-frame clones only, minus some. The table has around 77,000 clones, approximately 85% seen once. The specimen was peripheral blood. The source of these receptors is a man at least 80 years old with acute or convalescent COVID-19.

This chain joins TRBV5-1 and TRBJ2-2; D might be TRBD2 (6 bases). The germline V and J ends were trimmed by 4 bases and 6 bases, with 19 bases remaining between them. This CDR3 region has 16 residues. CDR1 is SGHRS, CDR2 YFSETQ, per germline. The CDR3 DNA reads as TGCGCCAGCAGCCGAGCAGCGGGCGGCGGCGCCGGGGAGCTGTTTTTT. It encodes CASSRAAGGGAGELFF.

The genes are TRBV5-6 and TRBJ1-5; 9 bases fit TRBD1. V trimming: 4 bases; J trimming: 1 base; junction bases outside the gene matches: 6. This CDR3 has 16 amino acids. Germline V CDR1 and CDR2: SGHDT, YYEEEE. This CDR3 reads CASSPRGQGSNQPQHF. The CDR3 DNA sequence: TGTGCCAGCAGCCCTAGGGGACAGGGCAGCAATCAGCCCCAGCATTTT.

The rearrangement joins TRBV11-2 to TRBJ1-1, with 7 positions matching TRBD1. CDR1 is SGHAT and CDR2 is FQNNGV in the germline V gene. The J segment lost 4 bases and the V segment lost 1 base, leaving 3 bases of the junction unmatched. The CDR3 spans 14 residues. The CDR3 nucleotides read TGTGCCAGCAGCTTAGTGACAGGGTCCACTGAAGCTTTCTTT. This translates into CASSLVTGSTEAFF.

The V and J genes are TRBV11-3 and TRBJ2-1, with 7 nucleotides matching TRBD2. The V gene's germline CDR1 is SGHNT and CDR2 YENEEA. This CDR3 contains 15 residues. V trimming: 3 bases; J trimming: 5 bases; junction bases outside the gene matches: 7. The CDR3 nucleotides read TGTGCCAGCAGCTTGTCCTTAGCGGGTAACAATGAGCAGTTCTTC. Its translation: CASSLSLAGNNEQFF.

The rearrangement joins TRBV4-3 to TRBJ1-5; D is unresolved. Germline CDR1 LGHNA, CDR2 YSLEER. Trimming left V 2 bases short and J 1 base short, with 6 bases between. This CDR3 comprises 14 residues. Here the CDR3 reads CASSQLRSNQPQHF. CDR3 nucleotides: TGCGCCAGCAGCCAACTACGGAGCAATCAGCCCCAGCATTTT.

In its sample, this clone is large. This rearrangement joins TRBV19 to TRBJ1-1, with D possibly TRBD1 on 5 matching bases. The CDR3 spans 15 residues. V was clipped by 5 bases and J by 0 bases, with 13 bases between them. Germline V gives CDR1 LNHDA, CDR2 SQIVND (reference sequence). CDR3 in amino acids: CASSFTGYMNTEAFF. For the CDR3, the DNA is TGTGCCAGTAGTTTTACAGGTTACATGAACACTGAAGCTTTCTTT. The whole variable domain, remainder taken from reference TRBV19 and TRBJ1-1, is DGGITQSPKYLFRKEGQNVTLSCEQNLNHDAMYWYRQDPGQGLRLIYYSQIVNDFQKGDIAEGYSVSREKKESFPLTVTSAQKNPTAFYLCASSFTGYMNTEAFFGQGTRLTVV.

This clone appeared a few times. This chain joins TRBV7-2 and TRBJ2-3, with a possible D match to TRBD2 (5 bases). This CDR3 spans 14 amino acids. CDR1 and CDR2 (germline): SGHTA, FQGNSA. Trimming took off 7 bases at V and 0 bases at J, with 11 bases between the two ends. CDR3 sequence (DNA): TGTGCCAGCACCCTGGGCGGGAGCACAGATACGCAGTATTTT. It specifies CASTLGGSTDTQYF.